This T cell receptor (beta chain) was identified during a study of blood T cell repertoires in COVID-19. V was pared by 5 bases and J by 7 bases, with 11 bases of the junction left unmatched. The CDR3 sequence is 16 residues long. Germline V gives CDR1 PRHDT, CDR2 FYEKMQ (reference sequence). Using immunoSEQ multiplex PCR, the repertoire was profiled, and TCRdb retains in-frame clones only, with some absent. This sample yields 240,000 or so clones, of which about 90% are seen a single time; 3% to 4% belongs to the top ten. Researchers sorted participants into cohorts using their self-reported clinical history.

Sample: PBMCs or T cells enriched from blood (not recorded which). The chain recombines TRBV13 with TRBJ2-7; 13 bases are shared with TRBD2. The origin of this receptor is a woman aged 40-49 years with acute COVID-19. CDR3 sequence (DNA): TGTGCCAGCAGCGATACCGGGACTAGCGGGATTATAGAGCAGTACTTC. Residues: CASSDTGTSGIIEQYF.